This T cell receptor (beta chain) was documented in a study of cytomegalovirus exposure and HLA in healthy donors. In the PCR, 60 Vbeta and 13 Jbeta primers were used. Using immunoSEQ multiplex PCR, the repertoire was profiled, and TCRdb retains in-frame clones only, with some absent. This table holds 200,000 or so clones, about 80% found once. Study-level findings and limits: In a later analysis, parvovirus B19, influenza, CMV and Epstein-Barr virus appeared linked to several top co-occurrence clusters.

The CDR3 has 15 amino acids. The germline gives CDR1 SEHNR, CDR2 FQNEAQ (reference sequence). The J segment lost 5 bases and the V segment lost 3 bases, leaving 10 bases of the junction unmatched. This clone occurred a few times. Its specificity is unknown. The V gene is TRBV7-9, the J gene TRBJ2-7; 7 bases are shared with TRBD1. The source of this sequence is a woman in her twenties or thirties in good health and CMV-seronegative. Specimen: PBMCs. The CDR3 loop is CASSLKKGAVDEQYF. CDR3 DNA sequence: TGTGCCAGCAGCTTGAAAAAGGGGGCAGTGGACGAGCAGTACTTC.